Included here is one T cell receptor beta chain sequence, with context. This record comes from a study of blood T cell repertoires in COVID-19. This CDR3 is built from 14 residues. The V end was cut by 4 bases, the J end by 1 base, with 11 bases between. CDR1 and CDR2 from the germline V gene are SGHDT and YYEEEE. The assay was immunoSEQ multiplex PCR, and TCRdb's table has in-frame clones only and misses some. The sample has some 460,000 clones, approximately 90% seen once. The TCR sequence derives from a woman under 30 who had recovered from COVID-19. Material for sequencing was PBMCs or T cells enriched from blood (not recorded which). V is TRBV5-6 and J is TRBJ1-1; D possibly corresponds to TRBD1 (5 bases). CDR3 nucleotides: TGTGCCAGCAGCGCCACGACAGAGAACACTGAAGCTTTCTTT. Protein product: CASSATTENTEAFF.